Sequencing of this T cell receptor (beta chain) was carried out in a study of patients and donors after allogeneic stem cell transplantation. TCRdb reprocessed the RT-PCR reads via MiXCR and lists one record per CDR3 protein. The table lists 900,000 to 1,000,000 distinct CDR3 sequences, under 20% of them singletons, with roughly 6.4% in the top ten. This clonotype has ten or more counts. V was shortened by 3 bases and J by 0 bases, with 10 bases between the two germline ends. There are 15 residues in the CDR3. CDR1 and CDR2 from the germline V gene are SGDLS and YYNGEE. The receptor was derived from a human donor who was either an allogeneic HSCT recipient or a stem cell or donor lymphocyte infusion donor (not recorded which). It is not recorded whose cells these are; they may come from a transplant donor. Sequenced: blood, either unsorted or a sorted T cell fraction (not recorded which). V and J are TRBV9 and TRBJ1-5, with D possibly matching TRBD1 (5 bases). The CDR3 is CASSAGGGSNQPQHF. CDR3 in DNA: TGTGCCAGCAGCGCCGGGGGGGGTAGCAATCAGCCCCAGCATTTT.